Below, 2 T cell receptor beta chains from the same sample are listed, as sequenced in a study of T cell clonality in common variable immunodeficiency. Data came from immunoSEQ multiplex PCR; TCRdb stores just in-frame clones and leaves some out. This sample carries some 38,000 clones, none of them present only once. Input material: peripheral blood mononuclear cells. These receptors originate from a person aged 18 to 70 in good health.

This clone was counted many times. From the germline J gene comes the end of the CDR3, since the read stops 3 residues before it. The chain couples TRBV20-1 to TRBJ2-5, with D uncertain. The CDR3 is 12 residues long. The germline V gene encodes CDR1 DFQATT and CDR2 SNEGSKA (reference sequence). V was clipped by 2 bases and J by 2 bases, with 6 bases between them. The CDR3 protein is CSARPEQETQYF. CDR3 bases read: TGCAGTGCTAGACCAGAGCAAGAGACC.

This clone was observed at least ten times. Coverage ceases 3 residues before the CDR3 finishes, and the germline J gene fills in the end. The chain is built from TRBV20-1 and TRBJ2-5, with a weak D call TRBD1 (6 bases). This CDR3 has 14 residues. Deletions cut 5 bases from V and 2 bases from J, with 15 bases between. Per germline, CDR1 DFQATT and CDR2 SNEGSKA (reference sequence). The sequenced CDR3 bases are TGCAGTGCTTTGGGACACCTCGAGCAAGAGACC. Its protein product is CSALGHLEQET. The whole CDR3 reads CSALGHLEQETQYF.